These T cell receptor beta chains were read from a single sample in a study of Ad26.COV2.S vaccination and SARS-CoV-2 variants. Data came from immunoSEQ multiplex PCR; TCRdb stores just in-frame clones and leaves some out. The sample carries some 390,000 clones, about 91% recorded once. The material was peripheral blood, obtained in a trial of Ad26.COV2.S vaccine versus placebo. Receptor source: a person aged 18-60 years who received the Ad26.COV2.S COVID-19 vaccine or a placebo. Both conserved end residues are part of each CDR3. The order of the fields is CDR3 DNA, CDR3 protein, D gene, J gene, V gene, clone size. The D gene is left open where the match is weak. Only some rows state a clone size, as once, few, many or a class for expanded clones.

cdr3_nt: TGTGCCAGCAGTGAGGGACAGGTCCACGAGCAGTACTTC
cdr3_aa: CASSEGQVHEQYF
d_call: TRBD1
j_call: TRBJ2-7
v_call: TRBV25-1
clone_size: NA

cdr3_nt: TGTGCCAGCAGGACAGGGATCTCGCCCCAGCATTTT
cdr3_aa: CASRTGISPQHF
d_call: TRBD1
j_call: TRBJ1-5
v_call: TRBV28
clone_size: NA

cdr3_nt: TGCGCCAGCAGCTTGGAGGCTAGCGGGAGTAAGGAGCAGTTCTTC
cdr3_aa: CASSLEASGSKEQFF
d_call: TRBD2
j_call: TRBJ2-1
v_call: TRBV5-1
clone_size: NA

cdr3_nt: TGTGCCAGCAGCTTAGCTAGCGGGGAATGGGCCGAGCAGTTCTTC
cdr3_aa: CASSLASGEWAEQFF
d_call: TRBD2
j_call: TRBJ2-1
v_call: TRBV7-2
clone_size: few

cdr3_nt: TGTGCCAGCGCCCCCCGGGCTAGCGGGGTCTACGAGCAGTACTTC
cdr3_aa: CASAPRASGVYEQYF
d_call: TRBD2
j_call: TRBJ2-7
v_call: TRBV25-1
clone_size: NA

cdr3_nt: TGTGCCAGCAGTCACGAAAGCGGGAGGGCCTACGAGCAGTACTTC
cdr3_aa: CASSHESGRAYEQYF
d_call: TRBD2
j_call: TRBJ2-7
v_call: TRBV5-4
clone_size: NA

cdr3_nt: TGTGCCAGCAGCTTAGGCGGGCTGAGCTCCTACGAGCAGTACTTC
cdr3_aa: CASSLGGLSSYEQYF
d_call: NA
j_call: TRBJ2-7
v_call: TRBV11-2
clone_size: NA

cdr3_nt: TGTGCCAGCAGCTCGGGACTAGCGGGAGAGGAGACCCAGTACTTC
cdr3_aa: CASSSGLAGEETQYF
d_call: TRBD2
j_call: TRBJ2-5
v_call: TRBV5-6
clone_size: NA

cdr3_nt: TGTGCCAGCAGTGGGCAAGGGGCCAACGTCCTGACTTTC
cdr3_aa: CASSGQGANVLTF
d_call: NA
j_call: TRBJ2-6
v_call: TRBV25-1
clone_size: NA

cdr3_nt: TGCAGCGTTACCTGGGGCACTGAAGCTTTCTTT
cdr3_aa: CSVTWGTEAFF
d_call: NA
j_call: TRBJ1-1
v_call: TRBV29-1
clone_size: few

cdr3_nt: TGTGCCAGCAGCCTTTCGTCCGGGGGCGGCCAGCCCCAGCATTTT
cdr3_aa: CASSLSSGGGQPQHF
d_call: NA
j_call: TRBJ1-5
v_call: TRBV7-3
clone_size: NA

cdr3_nt: TGTGCCAGCAGCGAACTAGCGGGAGGGCCTTATACGCAGTATTTT
cdr3_aa: CASSELAGGPYTQYF
d_call: TRBD2
j_call: TRBJ2-3
v_call: TRBV11-1
clone_size: NA

cdr3_nt: TGTGCCAGCAGCGACCCCCTTTGGGGGGGAAGATGGTCACCCCTCCACTTT
cdr3_aa: CASSDPLWGGRWSPLHF
d_call: NA
j_call: TRBJ1-6
v_call: TRBV11-2
clone_size: NA

cdr3_nt: TGTGCCAGCAGTTTAGAGGGTTACGAGCAGTACTTC
cdr3_aa: CASSLEGYEQYF
d_call: NA
j_call: TRBJ2-7
v_call: TRBV28
clone_size: few

cdr3_nt: TGTGCCAGCAGCTTGTCATACAGCCTAAATTCACCCCTCCACTTT
cdr3_aa: CASSLSYSLNSPLHF
d_call: NA
j_call: TRBJ1-6
v_call: TRBV5-6
clone_size: NA